These 11 T cell receptor beta chains share one sample of origin, sequenced in a study of blood T cell repertoires in COVID-19. Sequencing used immunoSEQ multiplex PCR; TCRdb keeps in-frame clones, though not all of them. The repertoire consists of hundreds of thousands of clones, with 90% occurring once and the leading ten covering 2.6%. The specimen sequenced was PBMCs or T cells enriched from blood (not recorded which). The receptors were sampled from a man aged 60 to 69 who had recovered from COVID-19.

The rearrangement joins TRBV7-6 to TRBJ2-5; 7 bases map to TRBD2. CDR3 length: 16 residues. Germline loops: CDR1 SGHVS, CDR2 FNYEAQ. The J segment lost 4 bases and the V segment lost 2 bases, leaving 10 bases of the junction unmatched. CDR3 DNA: TGTGCCAGCAGCTTAAATGTCTTAGTAGCGGGAGAGACCCAGTACTTC. This translates into CASSLNVLVAGETQYF. The whole variable domain, remainder taken from reference TRBV7-6 and TRBJ2-5, is GAGVSQSPRYKVTKRGQDVALRCDPISGHVSLYWYRQALGQGPEFLTYFNYEAQQDKSGLPNDRFSAERPEGSISTLTIQRTEQRDSAMYRCASSLNVLVAGETQYFGPGTRLLVL.

This rearrangement joins TRBV12-1 to TRBJ1-4; TRBD1 is taken as the D call from the table, unchecked against the DNA. TRBV12-1 is an annotated pseudogene. The CDR3 is 14 residues long. CDR3 region: CASSRRDTVYELFF. DNA of the CDR3: TGTGCCAGCAGCCGCCGGGACACGGTTTACGAACTGTTTTTT.

This rearrangement joins TRBV3-1 (or the pseudogene TRBV3-2) to TRBJ1-1; 7 bases match TRBD1. V gave up 4 bases and J gave up 4 bases; unmatched junction bases: 3. The V gene's germline CDR1 is LGHDT and CDR2 YNNKEL (reference sequence). The CDR3 length is 13 residues. The CDR3 reads CASSPTGRTEAFF. Written as DNA, the CDR3 is TGTGCCAGCAGCCCGACAGGGCGCACTGAAGCTTTCTTT.

The chain combines TRBV5-4 with TRBJ2-1, with TRBD2 matching over 14 bases. Trimming cost V 3 bases and J 7 bases; bases outside gene matches: 6. Germline-derived CDR1 and CDR2 are SGHNT and YYREEE (reference sequence). This CDR3 has 16 amino acids. The DNA of the CDR3 is TGTGCCAGCAGCTCCGGGACTAGCGGGAGAATTAATGAGCAGTTCTTC. This encodes CASSSGTSGRINEQFF.

The chain couples TRBV10-3 to TRBJ1-5; possible D gene TRBD1, 5 bases. Trimming pared 4 bases from V and 8 bases from J, leaving 18 bases between. CDR1 and CDR2 from the germline V gene are ENHRY and SYGVKD. The CDR3 spans 15 residues. The CDR3 coding sequence is TGTGCCATCAGTGGAAGTATGGGGCCCCAGGAGCCCCAGCATTTT. It translates to CAISGSMGPQEPQHF.

The V call is TRBV5-1, the J call TRBJ2-7; 7 bases match TRBD1. The CDR3 spans 16 residues. The germline V gene has CDR1 SGHRS and CDR2 YFSETQ. Losses at the gene ends were 4 bases for V and 3 bases for J; bases not matched to a gene: 13. CDR3 residues: CASSVDYRQGFYEQYF. CDR3 DNA: TGCGCCAGCAGCGTCGATTACCGACAGGGATTCTACGAGCAGTACTTC.

This clone was observed once. The genes are TRBV5-5 and TRBJ1-6; TRBD1 agrees at 7 bases. V shed 5 bases and J 1 base; nucleotides not matched to a gene: 6. The CDR3 is 16 amino acids. The germline V gene has CDR1 SGHKS and CDR2 YYEKEE (reference sequence). This chain's CDR3 is CASRTGQVSYNSPLHF. As DNA, the CDR3 is TGTGCCAGCAGGACAGGGCAGGTGTCCTATAATTCACCCCTCCACTTT.

This clone was seen a single time. The chain uses TRBV7-3 and TRBJ2-1; weak D call: TRBD1 (5 bases). V dropped 4 bases and J dropped 5 bases, with 12 bases sitting between them. Germline V CDR1 and CDR2: SGHTA, FQGTGA. The CDR3 covers 14 residues. The CDR3 reads CASSSFAGNNEQFF. In DNA, the CDR3 is TGTGCCAGCAGCTCATTCGCAGGGAACAATGAGCAGTTCTTC.

The rearrangement joins TRBV2 to TRBJ2-3; possibly TRBD2 for D (7 bases). The CDR3 sequence is 16 residues long. V lost 8 bases and J 4 bases, leaving 22 bases between the germline ends. Germline CDR1 and CDR2: SNHLY and FYNNEI. The CDR3 bases are TGTGCCAGCTCAGTGAACAGGCGGGGGCGACCAGATACGCAGTATTTT. Translating gives CASSVNRRGRPDTQYF.

V usage is TRBV15 and J usage is TRBJ2-3; perhaps TRBD2 as D (6 bases). The CDR3 is 16 amino acids. CDR1 and CDR2 (germline): LNHNV, YYDKDF (reference sequence). V was pared by 0 bases and J by 2 bases, with 12 bases between. CDR3 residues: CATSRDRGLLTDTQYF. The CDR3 nucleotides are TGTGCCACCAGCAGAGATCGGGGACTCCTCACAGATACGCAGTATTTT.

The V and J genes are TRBV18 and TRBJ1-2; TRBD1 agrees at 10 bases. J was trimmed by 4 bases and V by 2 bases; bases with no gene match: 16. The germline V gene encodes CDR1 KGHSH and CDR2 LQKENI. This CDR3 is built from 19 residues. The CDR3 reads CASSPASIPRDRGTYGYTF. Here the CDR3 DNA reads TGTGCCAGCTCACCAGCTTCCATCCCTCGGGACAGGGGTACCTATGGCTACACCTTC.